This T cell receptor beta chain originates from a study of cytomegalovirus exposure and HLA in healthy donors. Study-wide background: Of a few hundred genotyped donors, around 84% clustered with self-reported Caucasian donors.

For this clone: Its antigen is undetermined.

Germline V gene sequence: CDR1 KGHSH, CDR2 LQKENI. The CDR3 loop spans 16 amino acids. V dropped 5 bases and J dropped 2; count of bases not matched to a gene: 6. The primer mix had 60 Vbeta and 13 Jbeta primers. Assay used: immunoSEQ multiplex PCR; TCRdb lists only in-frame clones, some missing. The repertoire holds under 150,000 clones, around four fifths seen once, with 5% to 7% in the top ten. The study, taken as a whole, reports: Immune exposure was documented only through CMV serostatus. In vitro testing confirmed a few CMV-associated chains as specific for CMV antigens.

What was sequenced was PBMCs. This receptor was identified in a woman aged 35 to 49 in good health and CMV-seropositive. V gene TRBV18 combines with J gene TRBJ2-3; 11 bases fit TRBD2. The CDR3 sequence: CASSGGLAGITDTQYF. The CDR3 coding sequence is TGTGCCAGCTCAGGAGGACTAGCGGGTATCACAGATACGCAGTATTTT.